The 28 T cell receptor beta chains in this list originate from one sample, sequenced in a study of cytomegalovirus exposure and HLA in healthy donors. In the PCR, 60 Vbeta and 13 Jbeta primers were used. The table came from immunoSEQ multiplex PCR; TCRdb's copy has only in-frame clones and leaves some out. This table holds 100,000 to 150,000 clones, around 80% found once. Sequencing was done on a sample of PBMCs. The source is a young man in good health and CMV-seronegative.

The rearrangement joins TRBV5-1 to TRBJ2-1; D possibly corresponds to TRBD2 (5 bases). This CDR3 is 14 amino acids long. CDR1 SGHRS and CDR2 YFSETQ come from the germline V gene. The germline V and J ends were trimmed by 0 bases and 6 bases, with 10 bases remaining between them. The CDR3 protein is CASSLELVGNEQFF. Here the CDR3 DNA reads TGCGCCAGCAGCTTGGAACTAGTCGGCAATGAGCAGTTCTTC.

This clone was counted a few times. The chain uses TRBV9 and TRBJ2-1; 14 nucleotides align to TRBD2. The CDR3 sequence is 16 residues long. Trimming took 4 bases from V and 9 from J; bases not matched to a gene: 9. Germline-derived CDR1 and CDR2 are SGDLS and YYNGEE. The CDR3 is CASSPWTSGGKGEQFF. As DNA, the CDR3 is TGTGCCAGCAGCCCCTGGACTAGCGGGGGGAAGGGTGAGCAGTTCTTC.

The chain couples TRBV20-1 to TRBJ1-1; D call uncertain. The CDR3 is 11 residues long. Germline V gives CDR1 DFQATT, CDR2 SNEGSKA (reference sequence). V lost 4 bases and J lost 1, with 4 bases in between. For the CDR3, the DNA is TGCAGTGCTAAGAGGAACACTGAAGCTTTCTTT. It codes for CSAKRNTEAFF.

The chain combines TRBV29-1 with TRBJ1-3, with a weak D call TRBD1 (6 bases). With 7 bases removed from V and 4 bases from J, the gap between germline ends came to 11 bases. The germline gives CDR1 SQVTM, CDR2 ANQGSEA. This CDR3 spans 12 amino acids. The CDR3 reads CSATGSGNTIYF. The DNA of the CDR3 is TGCAGCGCAACAGGGTCCGGAAACACCATATATTTT.

This clone was observed once. The chain combines TRBV4-1 with TRBJ2-7; perhaps TRBD2 as D (6 bases). The CDR3 consists of 13 residues. Germline V CDR1 and CDR2: MGHRA, YSYEKL. Trimming pared 0 bases from V and 7 bases from J, leaving 10 bases between. CDR3 in amino acids: CASSQDPGGEQYF. The CDR3 DNA reads as TGCGCCAGCAGCCAAGATCCCGGGGGAGAGCAGTACTTC.

The chain joins TRBV28 to TRBJ1-1; a possible D gene is TRBD1 (6 bases). The CDR3 is 13 residues long. V was trimmed by 7 bases and J by 10 bases, leaving 19 bases between them. Germline-derived CDR1 and CDR2 are MDHEN and SYDVKM. CDR3 sequence (DNA): TGTGCCAGCACCGCCCCGGGGGGGCAAGGAGCTTTCTTT. Translating it yields CASTAPGGQGAFF.

The rearrangement uses TRBV28 and TRBJ1-2, with 11 bases lining up with TRBD1. V shed 1 base and J 8 bases; nucleotides not matched to a gene: 9. CDR3 size: 16 residues. Germline V gives CDR1 MDHEN, CDR2 SYDVKM. The CDR3 sequence is CASSLFSVGQGGGYTF. The CDR3 DNA is TGTGCCAGCAGTTTATTTTCGGTGGGACAGGGGGGAGGCTACACCTTC.

V is TRBV5-7 and J is TRBJ2-3; 9 bases are a match to TRBD1. TRBV5-7 is reported as an ORF; its role is uncertain. This CDR3 is built from 15 residues. J gave up 6 bases and V 4 bases, and 9 bases lay outside the gene matches. The CDR3 spells CASSVTGQGMDTQYF. The CDR3 nucleotides are TGTGCCAGCAGCGTGACGGGACAGGGTATGGATACGCAGTATTTT.

In its sample, this clone was seen a few times. The chain joins TRBV7-2 to TRBJ2-7, with D uncertain. Trimming took off 5 bases at V and 12 bases at J, with 14 bases between the two ends. CDR1 SGHTA and CDR2 FQGNSA come from the germline V gene. The CDR3 has 11 amino acids. The DNA of the CDR3 is TGTGCCAGCAGCACCAATCAGTGGTTGTACTTC. It codes for CASSTNQWLYF.

The V call is TRBV7-2, the J call TRBJ1-1; D perhaps matches TRBD1 (6 bases). Germline V gene data show CDR1 as SGHTA and CDR2 as FQGNSA. Trimming shortened V by 3 bases and J by 1 base, and 12 bases separated the two germline ends. CDR3 length: 15 residues. The CDR3 nucleotides are TGTGCCAGCAGCTTGTTCGGGACACAGAACACTGAAGCTTTCTTT. This codes for CASSLFGTQNTEAFF.

The rearrangement joins TRBV5-6 to TRBJ2-2; the D gene is possibly TRBD1 (6 bases). Between the trimmed V and J ends, which lost 0 bases and 5 bases, there was a span of 17 bases. Germline CDR1 reads SGHDT; CDR2 reads YYEEEE. The CDR3 is made up of 17 amino acids. The CDR3 loop reads CASSLGGQLHQTGELFF. The CDR3 DNA is TGTGCCAGCAGCTTGGGAGGACAGCTACACCAAACCGGGGAGCTGTTTTTT. The variable domain in full, completed from reference TRBV5-6 and TRBJ2-2, reads DAGVTQSPTHLIKTRGQQVTLRCSPKSGHDTVSWYQQALGQGPQFIFQYYEEEERQRGNFPDRFSGHQFPNYSSELNVNALLLGDSALYLCASSLGGQLHQTGELFFGEGSRLTVL.

The chain is built from TRBV19 and TRBJ1-4; D may be TRBD1 (5 bases). V was shortened by 3 bases and J by 5 bases, with 13 bases between the two germline ends. The CDR3 loop spans 15 amino acids. Per the germline V gene, CDR1 is LNHDA and CDR2 is SQIVND (reference sequence). CDR3 nucleotides: TGTGCCAGTAGTATTCTCTTTACAGGCAATGAAAAACTGTTTTTT. It specifies CASSILFTGNEKLFF. The whole variable domain, remainder taken from reference TRBV19 and TRBJ1-4, is DGGITQSPKYLFRKEGQNVTLSCEQNLNHDAMYWYRQDPGQGLRLIYYSQIVNDFQKGDIAEGYSVSREKKESFPLTVTSAQKNPTAFYLCASSILFTGNEKLFFGSGTQLSVL.

The V gene is TRBV7-2, the J gene TRBJ1-5, with TRBD1 identical over 11 bases. The CDR3 loop spans 15 amino acids. CDR1 is SGHTA, CDR2 FQGNSA, per germline. With 5 bases clipped from V and 7 bases from J, the junction kept 7 bases outside the gene matches. The CDR3 nucleotides are TGTGCCAGCAGCCCCGGACAGGGGGCTGGGCAGCCCCAGCATTTT. Translation: CASSPGQGAGQPQHF.

This sequence joins TRBV30 and TRBJ2-5, with 9 bases lining up with TRBD1. The J call may not be correct, given that the DNA end is closer to TRBJ2-7. The germline gives CDR1 GTSNPN, CDR2 SVGIG (reference sequence). The CDR3 is made up of 15 amino acids. DNA for the CDR3: TGTGCCTGGAGCGTACCGGGACAGGGTGTCTACGAGCAGTACTTC. This gives the protein CAWSVPGQGVYEQYF.

This clone was picked up a small number of times. The J gene is TRBJ1-2, the V gene TRBV28; D gene uncertain. The CDR3 length is 14 residues. V was cut by 2 bases and J by 1 base, with 8 bases left in between. Germline V gives CDR1 MDHEN, CDR2 SYDVKM. The CDR3 loop is CASSLASSNYGYTF. CDR3 DNA sequence: TGTGCCAGCAGTTTAGCGTCAAGTAACTATGGCTACACCTTC.

The V gene is TRBV14, the J gene TRBJ1-2, with D hard to call. Germline V CDR1 and CDR2: SGHDN, FVKESK. V was clipped by 3 bases and J by 4 bases, with 9 bases between them. The CDR3 totals 13 residues. CDR3 sequence: CASSQSYAYGYTF. CDR3 DNA sequence: TGTGCCAGCAGCCAGAGCTACGCCTATGGCTACACCTTC.

This chain uses TRBV27 with TRBJ2-1; 11 bases fit TRBD2. This CDR3 is built from 16 residues. Germline V lookup: CDR1 MNHEY, CDR2 SMNVEV (reference sequence). Unmatched junction bases numbered 10, after V lost 2 bases and J lost 10 bases. The CDR3, as DNA: TGTGCCAGCAGTTTACCCCCCCTAGCGGGGGGAAAAGAGCAGTTCTTC. As protein: CASSLPPLAGGKEQFF.

The gene calls are TRBV28 and TRBJ1-5, with 8 bases lining up with TRBD1. Trimming at V came to 7 bases and at J to 6 bases, leaving 11 bases not matched to a gene. CDR3 length: 15 residues. CDR1 is MDHEN, CDR2 SYDVKM, per germline. Written as DNA, the CDR3 is TGTGCCAGCATATCCCGGACAGGGTCGGGTCAGCCCCAGCATTTT. This codes for CASISRTGSGQPQHF. Using reference TRBV28 and TRBJ1-5 for the parts outside the CDR3, the full variable domain is DVKVTQSSRYLVKRTGEKVFLECVQDMDHENMFWYRQDPGLGLRLIYFSYDVKMKEKGDIPEGYSVSREKKERFSLILESASTNQTSMYLCASISRTGSGQPQHFGDGTRLSIL.

V is TRBV28 and J is TRBJ1-6; the match to TRBD1 covers 11 bases. The V and J ends lost 5 bases and 10 bases, in that order; junction bases with no gene match: 13. The germline V gene encodes CDR1 MDHEN and CDR2 SYDVKM. The CDR3 has 17 amino acids. The CDR3 region has the DNA TGTGCCAGCAGTGCACCCCGGGACAGGGGGTTGGACTCACCCCTCCACTTT. The encoded protein is CASSAPRDRGLDSPLHF.

This chain connects TRBV2 to TRBJ1-5; maybe TRBD1 (5 bases). CDR3 length: 15 amino acids. Trimming pared 3 bases from V and 5 bases from J, leaving 14 bases between. CDR1 is SNHLY, CDR2 FYNNEI, per germline. As DNA, the CDR3 is TGTGCCAGCAGTGAGCTCGACAGAGGATATCAGCCCCAGCATTTT. It codes for CASSELDRGYQPQHF.

V gene TRBV27 combines with J gene TRBJ2-1; 8 nucleotides align to TRBD2. J gave up 2 bases and V 5 bases, and 2 bases lay outside the gene matches. This CDR3 contains 14 residues. From germline, CDR1 is MNHEY and CDR2 SMNVEV (reference sequence). The DNA of the CDR3 is TGTGCCAGCAGTAGGGGACTAGCCTACAATGAGCAGTTCTTC. Its protein product is CASSRGLAYNEQFF.

The chain joins TRBV18 to TRBJ1-1, with no clear D. Deletions cut 3 bases from V and 2 bases from J, with 16 bases between. Per the germline V gene, CDR1 is KGHSH and CDR2 is LQKENI. The CDR3 consists of 16 residues. This chain's CDR3 is CASSPSWTSENTEAFF. The DNA of the CDR3 is TGTGCCAGCTCACCTAGCTGGACTAGCGAAAACACTGAAGCTTTCTTT.

The chain uses TRBV14 and TRBJ1-1; 9 bases match TRBD1. The J segment lost 11 bases and the V segment lost 0 bases, leaving 4 bases of the junction unmatched. CDR1 and CDR2 (germline): SGHDN, FVKESK. The CDR3 contains 13 residues. The CDR3 region is CASSQESDRGAFF. Here the CDR3 DNA reads TGTGCCAGCAGCCAAGAAAGTGACAGGGGGGCTTTCTTT.

V is TRBV4-3 and J is TRBJ1-4; 7 bases fit TRBD1. After removal of 1 base from V and 8 bases from J, the junction contained 7 bases not matched to a gene. The V gene's germline CDR1 is LGHNA and CDR2 YSLEER. This CDR3 is built from 15 residues. CDR3 residues: CASSQVDRNYEKLFF. CDR3 DNA sequence: TGCGCCAGCAGCCAAGTGGACAGGAACTACGAAAAACTGTTTTTT.

This chain joins TRBV7-2 and TRBJ1-2, with D maybe TRBD1 (5 bases). With 0 bases removed from V and 3 bases from J, the gap between germline ends came to 11 bases. The CDR3 has 15 residues. Per the germline V gene, CDR1 is SGHTA and CDR2 is FQGNSA. The CDR3 loop reads CASSLAGGGDYGYTF. The DNA of the CDR3 is TGTGCCAGCAGCTTAGCGGGGGGAGGTGACTATGGCTACACCTTC.

The chain couples TRBV7-2 to TRBJ1-5, with 8 bases matching TRBD1. Unmatched junction bases numbered 2, after V lost 1 base and J lost 3 bases. This CDR3 comprises 15 residues. CDR1 is SGHTA, CDR2 FQGNSA, per germline. The CDR3 DNA reads as TGTGCCAGCAGCTTAGACAGGGGGACCAATCAGCCCCAGCATTTT. This encodes CASSLDRGTNQPQHF. The full variable domain, in which reference TRBV7-2 and TRBJ1-5 provide the parts outside the CDR3, is GAGVSQSPSNKVTEKGKDVELRCDPISGHTALYWYRQSLGQGLEFLIYFQGNSAPDKSGLPSDRFSAERTGGSVSTLTIQRTQQEDSAVYLCASSLDRGTNQPQHFGDGTRLSIL.

The rearrangement joins TRBV5-1 to TRBJ2-5; D ambiguous. The CDR3 extends over 14 amino acids. Trimming removed 0 bases from V and 4 bases from J, with 10 bases in between. Germline CDR1 is SGHRS and CDR2 is YFSETQ. The CDR3 DNA reads TGCGCCAGCAGCTTGGAGCCATCCGCAGAGACCCAGTACTTC. This gives the protein CASSLEPSAETQYF.

This sequence joins TRBV5-1 and TRBJ2-1; TRBD2 agrees at 10 bases. The CDR3 covers 15 residues. Germline values: CDR1 SGHRS, CDR2 YFSETQ. The V gene end was trimmed by 1 base and the J gene end by 9 bases; junction bases not matched to a gene: 7. DNA for the CDR3: TGCGCCAGCAGCTTGTTGAATCTAGCGGGAGTTGAGCAGTTCTTC. Amino acid sequence: CASSLLNLAGVEQFF.